Presented here are 14 T cell receptor beta chains from one specimen sequenced in a study of CD8 T cells in ankylosing spondylitis. TCRdb passed the 5' RACE reads through MiXCR, listing each CDR3 protein once. The profile covers roughly 180,000 distinct CDR3 sequences, with approximately 13% appearing a single time and 9.5% to 11% taken by the ten largest. Sequenced material: blood, either unsorted or a sorted T cell fraction (not recorded which). All receptors derive from a female donor with ankylosing spondylitis or in good health (not recorded which).

J is TRBJ2-7 and V is TRBV20-1, with D tentatively TRBD2 (6 bases). There are 14 residues in the CDR3. Trimming pared 6 bases from V and 4 bases from J, leaving 19 bases between. Germline CDR1 and CDR2: DFQATT and SNEGSKA (reference sequence). CDR3 sequence: CSASQGTAGYEQYF. The CDR3 coding sequence is TGCAGTGCGAGCCAGGGAACCGCGGGGTACGAGCAGTACTTC.

This clonotype was observed many times. The chain recombines TRBV5-1 with TRBJ1-1, with D uncertain. The CDR3 has 15 amino acids. V dropped 2 bases and J dropped 0 bases, with 11 bases sitting between them. Per the germline V gene, CDR1 is SGHRS and CDR2 is YFSETQ. CDR3 protein: CASSFGQWLNTEAFF. The CDR3 DNA sequence: TGCGCCAGCAGCTTCGGCCAGTGGCTGAACACTGAAGCTTTCTTT.

This clonotype occurred many times. CDR3 amino acids: CASSPGQLYGYTF. CDR3 DNA: TGTGCCAGCTCACCGGGACAGCTATATGGCTACACCTTC. V gene TRBV18 combines with J gene TRBJ1-2; TRBD1 matches 7 bases. The germline V gene has CDR1 KGHSH and CDR2 LQKENI. V shed 3 bases and J 5 bases; nucleotides not matched to a gene: 3. This CDR3 has 13 amino acids.

The table lists this clonotype with many counts. The chain recombines TRBV5-1 with TRBJ2-1; TRBD2 is a possible D gene (5 bases). There are 14 residues in the CDR3. Germline lookup yields CDR1 SGHRS and CDR2 YFSETQ. Trimming removed 2 bases at V and 9 bases at J, with 15 bases between. The CDR3 region has the DNA TGCGCCAGCAGCTTCGACCAGCGGCGTGGTGAGCAGTTCTTC. Protein: CASSFDQRRGEQFF.

In its sample, this clonotype was seen a few times. This chain joins TRBV28 and TRBJ1-1; no reliable D call. CDR3 length: 12 residues. Trimming removed 10 bases from V and 2 bases from J, with 11 bases in between. Per germline, CDR1 MDHEN and CDR2 SYDVKM. The CDR3 DNA is TGTGCCATTAACTGGGGAAACACTGAAGCTTTCTTT. Its protein is CAINWGNTEAFF. Using reference TRBV28 and TRBJ1-1 for the parts outside the CDR3, the full variable domain is DVKVTQSSRYLVKRTGEKVFLECVQDMDHENMFWYRQDPGLGLRLIYFSYDVKMKEKGDIPEGYSVSREKKERFSLILESASTNQTSMYLCAINWGNTEAFFGQGTRLTVV.

Ten or more counts support this clonotype. The chain recombines TRBV6-2 or TRBV6-3 with TRBJ1-1; perhaps TRBD1 as D (5 bases). The CDR3 is 12 residues long. V lost 5 bases and J 11 bases, leaving 15 bases between the germline ends. CDR1 is MNHEY and CDR2 is SVGEGT in the germline V gene. In nucleotides, the CDR3 is TGTGCCAGCAGTAGTACCGGGGGAGTCGCTTTCTTT. Translating gives CASSSTGGVAFF.

This clonotype was counted ten times or more. V usage is TRBV5-5 and J usage is TRBJ2-1; 9 bases are shared with TRBD2. This CDR3 comprises 14 residues. Germline-derived CDR1 and CDR2 are SGHKS and YYEKEE (reference sequence). J gave up 9 bases and V 4 bases, and 8 bases lay outside the gene matches. Here the CDR3 reads CASSLAGSFGEQFF. The CDR3 nucleotides read TGTGCCAGCAGCCTAGCGGGAAGCTTCGGTGAGCAGTTCTTC.

The CDR3 loop reads CASSRGLAAPSYF. CDR3 bases: TGTGCCAGCAGCCGCGGACTAGCGGCACCATCCTACTTC. The chain joins TRBV7-9 to TRBJ2-4, with 10 positions matching TRBD2. The CDR3 has 13 amino acids. V was clipped by 5 bases and J by 16 bases; unmatched bases: 11. CDR1 and CDR2 from the germline V gene are SEHNR and FQNEAQ (reference sequence).

In its sample, this clonotype was seen many times. This sequence joins TRBV7-2 and TRBJ2-4; TRBD2 is a possible D gene (5 bases). V was clipped by 5 bases and J by 6 bases, with 11 bases between them. Germline loops: CDR1 SGHTA, CDR2 FQGNSA. The CDR3 totals 13 residues. CDR3 DNA sequence: TGTGCCAGCAGCCCCTATCGGGGAAACATTCAGTACTTC. This encodes CASSPYRGNIQYF.

This clonotype was found many times. The chain carries TRBV7-2 and TRBJ1-3; weak D call: TRBD1 (6 bases). Trimming shortened V by 4 bases and J by 8 bases, and 18 bases separated the two germline ends. The germline V gene encodes CDR1 SGHTA and CDR2 FQGNSA. This CDR3 has 15 residues. DNA of the CDR3: TGTGCCAGCAGCTCACTACAGGGCCTCGGGGACACCATATATTTT. The encoded protein is CASSSLQGLGDTIYF.

V is TRBV27 and J is TRBJ2-7; the match to TRBD1 covers 7 bases. The CDR3 covers 14 residues. Germline CDR1 is MNHEY and CDR2 is SMNVEV (reference sequence). V lost 5 bases, J lost 9 bases, and 13 bases stayed unmatched. CDR3 sequence reads: CASSPARDSLGQYF. Written as DNA, the CDR3 is TGTGCCAGCAGTCCGGCACGGGACAGCCTTGGGCAGTACTTC.

At least ten counts were recorded for this clonotype. This sequence joins TRBV12-3 or TRBV12-4 and TRBJ1-3; a weak D match, TRBD1 (5 bases). Deletions cut 3 bases from V and 0 bases from J, with 15 bases between. The CDR3 sequence is 17 residues long. The CDR3 DNA is TGTGCCAGCAGTTTGGGAATAGACAGTCACTCTGGAAACACCATATATTTT. The encoded protein is CASSLGIDSHSGNTIYF.

This clonotype turned up a few times. A junction end diverges from the germline sequence, so it may reflect a read error. The rearrangement links TRBV18 to TRBJ2-7; 10 bases fit TRBD1. The CDR3 has 15 amino acids. From germline, CDR1 is KGHSH and CDR2 LQKENI. The CDR3 nucleotides are TGTGCCAGCTCCCTCGGGACAGGGGACATCAACGAGCAGTGCTTC. Translating gives CASSLGTGDINEQCF.

J is TRBJ1-6 and V is TRBV5-1; D may be TRBD1 (5 bases). Trimming cost V 4 bases and J 6 bases, with 11 bases left between them. Germline lookup yields CDR1 SGHRS and CDR2 YFSETQ. This CDR3 region has 14 residues. Written as DNA, the CDR3 is TGCGCCAGCAGCGTGGGACTGACTAATTCACCCCTCCACTTT. It specifies CASSVGLTNSPLHF.